Included here is one TCR beta chain sequence, with context. Its antigen is unidentified. This entry is derived from a study of Graves' ophthalmopathy and Graves' hyperthyroidism. Findings and caveats of the study: Distinction of ophthalmopathy from stable hyperthyroidism by a 13-signature model reached approximately 90% sensitivity and just under 84% specificity.

The CDR3 sequence is 16 residues long. Germline CDR1 is SNHLY and CDR2 is FYNNEI. V gave up 8 bases and J gave up 2 bases, with 21 bases separating them. From RNA, the CDR3 regions of TCR beta chains were amplified and sequenced. RT-PCR in the first round used HTBI primers; a second-round multiplex PCR followed. TCRdb used MiXCR to reprocess the multiplex PCR reads, holding one entry per CDR3 protein. The data show tens of thousands of distinct CDR3 sequences, over 45% seen once. This TCR derives from an adult man with Graves' ophthalmopathy. The specimen sequenced was peripheral blood. The chain combines TRBV2 with TRBJ1-1; a weak D match, TRBD1 (6 bases). The CDR3 reads CASLIGVGAGNTEAFF. The CDR3 DNA reads TGTGCCAGCCTCATAGGTGTGGGGGCTGGAAACACTGAAGCTTTCTTT.